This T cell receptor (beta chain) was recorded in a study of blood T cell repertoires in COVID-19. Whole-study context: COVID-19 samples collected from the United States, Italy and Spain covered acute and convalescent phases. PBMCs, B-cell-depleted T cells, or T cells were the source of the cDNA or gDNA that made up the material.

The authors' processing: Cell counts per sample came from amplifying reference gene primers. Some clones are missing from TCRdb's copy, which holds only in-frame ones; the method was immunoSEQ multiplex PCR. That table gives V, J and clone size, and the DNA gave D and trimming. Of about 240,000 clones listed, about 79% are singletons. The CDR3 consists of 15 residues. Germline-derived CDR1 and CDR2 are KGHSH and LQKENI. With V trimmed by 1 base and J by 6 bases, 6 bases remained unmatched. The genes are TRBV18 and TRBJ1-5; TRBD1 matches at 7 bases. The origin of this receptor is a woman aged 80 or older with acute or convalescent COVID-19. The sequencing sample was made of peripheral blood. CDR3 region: CASSPQGQSIQPQHF. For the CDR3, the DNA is TGTGCCAGCTCACCACAGGGACAGTCGATTCAGCCCCAGCATTTT.